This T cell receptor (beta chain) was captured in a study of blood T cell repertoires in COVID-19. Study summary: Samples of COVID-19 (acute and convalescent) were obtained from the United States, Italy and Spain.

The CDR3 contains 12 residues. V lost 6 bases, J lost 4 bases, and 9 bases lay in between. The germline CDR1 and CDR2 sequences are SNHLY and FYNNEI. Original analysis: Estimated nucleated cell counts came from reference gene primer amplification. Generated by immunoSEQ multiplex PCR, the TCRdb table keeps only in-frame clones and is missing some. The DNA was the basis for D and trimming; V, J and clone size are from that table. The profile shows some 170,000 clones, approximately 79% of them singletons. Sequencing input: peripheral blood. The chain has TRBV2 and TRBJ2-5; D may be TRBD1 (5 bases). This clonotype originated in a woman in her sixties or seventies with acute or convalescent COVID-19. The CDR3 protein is CASRGVGETQYF. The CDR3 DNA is TGTGCCAGCAGAGGGGTAGGAGAGACCCAGTACTTC.